This T cell receptor beta chain was recorded in a study of blood T cell repertoires in COVID-19. Germline values: CDR1 SGHRS, CDR2 YFSETQ. The germline V and J ends were trimmed by 1 base and 1 base, with 4 bases remaining between them. The CDR3 is 13 amino acids. Ages ranged from roughly 18 to 95 years, with residence in more than 20 US areas. Generated by immunoSEQ multiplex PCR, the TCRdb table keeps only in-frame clones and is missing some. The sample holds 150,000 to 250,000 clones, around 90% seen once. Sequenced material: PBMCs or T cells enriched from blood (not recorded which). This TCR derives from a woman in her twenties or thirties who had recovered from COVID-19. V usage is TRBV5-1 and J usage is TRBJ2-3; D is undetermined. CDR3 amino acids: CASSLSGTDTQYF. In DNA, the CDR3 is TGCGCCAGCAGCTTGAGCGGCACAGATACGCAGTATTTT.